This paragraph reports one TCR beta chain. RNA, at about 0.45 to 1 ug, was reverse transcribed with random hexamers. immunoSEQ multiplex PCR amplified TCR beta CDR3 across 54 Vbeta, 13 Jbeta. One entry per CDR3 protein, called by TCRdb with MiXCR from the immunoSEQ multiplex PCR reads. The table lists about 130,000 distinct CDR3 sequences, 95% of them singletons, with roughly 0.2% in the top ten. This specimen belongs to a study of CD8 T cells in Susac syndrome. Turning to the study itself: When blood was drawn, patients with Susac syndrome were on intravenous immunoglobulin alone, on corticosteroids, or therapy-naive.

The CDR3 loop spans 18 amino acids. The V gene end was trimmed by 0 bases and the J gene end by 0 bases; junction bases not matched to a gene: 6. Per germline, CDR1 SNHLY and CDR2 FYNNEI. Sequencing was carried out using CD8+ T cells from PBMCs. The chain carries TRBV2 and TRBJ2-1; TRBD2 matches at 9 bases. This sequence originates from a human donor with Susac syndrome. The CDR3 DNA follows: TGTGCCAGCAGTGAAGCTAGCGGGGGCCCTAGCTCCTACAATGAGCAGTTCTTC. This sequence encodes CASSEASGGPSSYNEQFF.